This TCR beta chain is from a study of identical twins. Study findings and constraints: Fewer insertions marked abundant cord blood beta clonotypes; young adult naive trended weakly, memory not at all. Findings came from cross-sectional statistics, without long-term follow-up of donors.

CDR1 is SNHLY, CDR2 FYNNEI, per germline. The CDR3 runs 17 residues. Losses at the gene ends were 7 bases for V and 2 bases for J; bases not matched to a gene: 14. The table lists this clonotype with many counts. The antigen remains unidentified. Through template switching, a universal primer site was introduced, and the cDNA contained unique molecular identifiers. TCRdb redid the calling of the 5' RACE reads with MiXCR, one entry per CDR3 protein. The table lists about 550,000 distinct CDR3 sequences, 20% to 25% of them singletons, with 0.48% in the top ten. These records were also assigned to another study, of yellow fever vaccine responses in identical twins.

This chain connects TRBV2 to TRBJ2-1; TRBD2 agrees at 7 bases. The sequence came from a woman between 18 and 29 years old in good health. Sequenced: CD4+ T cells sorted from blood. This CDR3 reads CASNRGEVQGPYNEQFF. CDR3 nucleotides: TGTGCCAGCAATCGGGGGGAGGTCCAAGGCCCCTACAATGAGCAGTTCTTC.